This entry lists 25 T cell receptor beta chains sequenced from one sample in a study of T cells in Graves' hyperthyroidism and ophthalmopathy. The CDR3 regions of TCR beta were amplified from RNA transcripts. In the first-round RT-PCR of the TCR CDR3, the HTBI primer set was used. Each CDR3 protein gets one entry after TCRdb re-called the multiplex PCR reads with MiXCR. The table includes around 600,000 distinct CDR3 sequences, about 14% detected once. Sequenced sample: blood. These receptors originate from a woman aged 50 to 60 with Graves' ophthalmopathy.

This clonotype was found many times. The genes are TRBV6-2 or TRBV6-3 and TRBJ1-2; D unresolved. The V gene's germline CDR1 is MNHEY and CDR2 SVGEGT. V dropped 5 bases and J dropped 4 bases, with 14 bases sitting between them. The CDR3 has 14 amino acids. The CDR3: CASSTRTDLYGYTF. In DNA form, the CDR3 reads TGTGCCAGCAGTACCAGGACGGACCTCTATGGCTACACCTTC.

V usage is TRBV24-1 and J usage is TRBJ1-6, with 10 positions matching TRBD1. Germline lookup yields CDR1 KGHDR and CDR2 SFDVKD. The CDR3 has 14 amino acids. V gave up 7 bases and J gave up 7 bases; unmatched junction bases: 3. CDR3 in amino acids: CATRGTGANSPLHF. CDR3 DNA: TGTGCCACCAGAGGGACAGGGGCGAATTCACCCCTCCACTTT.

The genes are TRBV4-1 and TRBJ2-3; D may match TRBD1 or TRBD2 (6 bases each). V gave up 6 bases and J gave up 2 bases, with 21 bases separating them. Germline CDR1 reads MGHRA; CDR2 reads YSYEKL. CDR3 size: 17 residues. This chain's CDR3 is CASRRIQGLSLTDTQYF. The CDR3 bases are TGCGCCAGCAGACGCATACAGGGACTTTCACTCACAGATACGCAGTATTTT.

This clonotype has more than one count but fewer than ten. This rearrangement joins TRBV6-1 to TRBJ1-1; no firm D call. The CDR3 length is 12 residues. Trimming pared 6 bases from V and 4 bases from J, leaving 9 bases between. The V gene's germline CDR1 is MNHNS and CDR2 SASEGT. The CDR3 protein is CASSPLATEAFF. CDR3 nucleotides: TGTGCCAGCAGCCCGTTAGCCACTGAAGCTTTCTTT.

The chain uses TRBV24-1 and TRBJ2-1; D is possibly TRBD1 (5 bases). Per the germline V gene, CDR1 is KGHDR and CDR2 is SFDVKD. The CDR3 runs 16 residues. V was pared by 5 bases and J by 7 bases, with 20 bases between. The CDR3 sequence is CATSGGKVAGLNEQFF. CDR3 coding DNA: TGTGCCACCAGTGGAGGTAAAGTGGCAGGGCTAAATGAGCAGTTCTTC.

This clonotype has ten or more counts. The chain uses TRBV20-1 and TRBJ1-1; the D is unclear. CDR3 length: 12 residues. Per the germline V gene, CDR1 is DFQATT and CDR2 is SNEGSKA (reference sequence). Trimming cost V 6 bases and J 0 bases, with 8 bases left between them. CDR3 DNA sequence: TGCAGTGCGCCAAGGATGAACACTGAAGCTTTCTTT. Its protein product is CSAPRMNTEAFF.

This clonotype was counted many times. The chain employs TRBV24-1 and TRBJ2-1; D might be TRBD1 (5 bases). Between the trimmed V and J ends, which lost 9 bases and 9 bases, there was a span of 14 bases. Per the germline V gene, CDR1 is KGHDR and CDR2 is SFDVKD. The CDR3 has 12 residues. The DNA for the CDR3 is TGTGCCACCCAAAGATGGGGCGGTGAGCAGTTCTTC. Its translation: CATQRWGGEQFF.

This clonotype was observed a handful of times. The chain joins TRBV28 to TRBJ1-2, with 7 bases that match TRBD1. Germline CDR1 reads MDHEN; CDR2 reads SYDVKM. After removal of 3 bases from V and 4 bases from J, the junction contained 8 bases not matched to a gene. The CDR3 length is 15 residues. DNA of the CDR3: TGTGCCAGCAGTTTGAGGACAGGAAGGGCCTATGGCTACACCTTC. Translated: CASSLRTGRAYGYTF.

This clonotype was counted only a few times. J is TRBJ1-4 and V is TRBV5-6, with D perhaps matching TRBD1 (5 bases). V lost 2 bases, J lost 8 bases, and 19 bases lay in between. The CDR3 loop spans 16 amino acids. The germline CDR1 and CDR2 sequences are SGHDT and YYEEEE. This CDR3 is CASSFFRVGGQEKLFF. CDR3 DNA: TGTGCCAGCAGCTTTTTCCGGGTCGGGGGTCAGGAAAAACTGTTTTTT.

This clonotype was seen a few times. The V gene is TRBV27, the J gene TRBJ2-2; TRBD1 or TRBD2 may be the D gene (5 bases each). V lost 0 bases and J lost 6, with 14 bases in between. The CDR3 sequence is 16 residues long. Germline-derived CDR1 and CDR2 are MNHEY and SMNVEV (reference sequence). The CDR3 reads CASSLSGSGGPGELFF. The DNA of the CDR3 is TGTGCCAGCAGTTTATCTGGTTCTGGGGGTCCCGGGGAGCTGTTTTTT.

This clonotype occurred many times. The rearrangement uses TRBV5-1 and TRBJ2-1; 7 bases match TRBD2. CDR1 is SGHRS and CDR2 is YFSETQ in the germline V gene. With 1 base clipped from V and 3 bases from J, the junction kept 10 bases outside the gene matches. The CDR3 loop spans 17 amino acids. The CDR3 sequence: CASSLIPSSGYYNEQFF. The CDR3 coding sequence is TGCGCCAGCAGCTTGATTCCCTCTAGCGGATACTACAATGAGCAGTTCTTC.

This clonotype has just a few counts. The chain has TRBV15 and TRBJ1-5; 8 nucleotides agree with TRBD1. The germline V gene has CDR1 LNHNV and CDR2 YYDKDF (reference sequence). There are 17 residues in the CDR3. V was clipped by 4 bases and J by 4 bases; unmatched bases: 12. Here the CDR3 reads CATSTPKGTGLNQPQHF. CDR3 DNA: TGTGCCACCAGCACGCCGAAGGGGACAGGACTTAATCAGCCCCAGCATTTT.

V gene TRBV7-3 combines with J gene TRBJ2-1, with 15 positions matching TRBD2. J was trimmed by 9 bases and V by 4 bases; bases with no gene match: 7. The CDR3 runs to 16 residues. CDR1 is SGHTA and CDR2 is FQGTGA in the germline V gene. CDR3 sequence reads: CASSSGLAGGGSEQFF. In DNA, the CDR3 is TGTGCCAGCAGCTCCGGACTAGCGGGAGGGGGCAGTGAGCAGTTCTTC.

This clonotype occurred many times. The chain employs TRBV12-5 and TRBJ1-5; maybe TRBD1 (6 bases). Trimming took off 5 bases at V and 1 base at J, with 21 bases between the two ends. Per the germline V gene, CDR1 is LGHNT and CDR2 is FRNRAP. The length of the CDR3 is 18 residues. CDR3 sequence: CASGPGQSTDKSNQPQHF. The CDR3 DNA reads TGTGCTAGTGGTCCAGGACAGTCCACGGACAAAAGCAATCAGCCCCAGCATTTT. Using reference TRBV12-5 and TRBJ1-5 for the parts outside the CDR3, the full variable domain is DARVTQTPRHKVTEMGQEVTMRCQPILGHNTVFWYRQTMMQGLELLAYFRNRAPLDDSGMPKDRFSAEMPDATLATLKIQPSEPRDSAVYFCASGPGQSTDKSNQPQHFGDGTRLSIL.

The CDR3 nucleotides read TGTGCCAGCAGCCCCGGCAGGGGCCTCTACGAGCAGTACTTC. This encodes CASSPGRGLYEQYF. The chain is built from TRBV11-1 and TRBJ2-7, with D possibly TRBD1 on 6 matching bases. Deletions cut 5 bases from V and 3 bases from J, with 14 bases between. Germline V lookup: CDR1 SGHAT, CDR2 FQDESV (reference sequence). CDR3 length: 14 amino acids.

The chain joins TRBV9 to TRBJ2-1; unclear D gene. In germline, CDR1 is SGDLS, CDR2 YYNGEE. V was shortened by 2 bases and J by 7 bases, with 10 bases between the two germline ends. This CDR3 has 13 amino acids. As DNA, the CDR3 is TGTGCCAGCAGCGTTGGTGTTCAAAATGAGCAGTTCTTC. Amino acids: CASSVGVQNEQFF.

Ten or more counts support this clonotype. The rearrangement links TRBV27 to TRBJ1-3, with 9 bases matching TRBD1. CDR3 length equals 16 residues. Germline V lookup: CDR1 MNHEY, CDR2 SMNVEV (reference sequence). V lost 5 bases to trimming and J lost 4 bases; unmatched junction nucleotides: 9. In nucleotides, the CDR3 is TGTGCCAGCAGTCGATTCGGGACAGGGTCGGGAAACACCATATATTTT. Translated: CASSRFGTGSGNTIYF.

This clonotype was seen repeatedly, ten times or more. The chain has TRBV5-4 and TRBJ2-7; no firm D call. The CDR3 sequence is 15 residues long. Germline lookup yields CDR1 SGHNT and CDR2 YYREEE (reference sequence). Trimming removed 4 bases at V and 0 bases at J, with 14 bases between. CDR3 sequence reads: CASSEDGRNSYEQYF. DNA for the CDR3: TGTGCCAGCAGCGAGGACGGTCGGAACTCCTACGAGCAGTACTTC.

This clonotype showed up many times. The chain carries TRBV20-1 and TRBJ1-5, with D possibly matching TRBD1 (5 bases). The CDR3 is 15 amino acids. CDR1 and CDR2 (germline): DFQATT, SNEGSKA (reference sequence). Trimming left V 1 base short and J 6 bases short, with 16 bases between. CDR3 in DNA: TGCAGTGCTAGAGGGCCAGGGACCCCATCTCAGCCCCAGCATTTT. Amino acid sequence: CSARGPGTPSQPQHF.

This clonotype showed up many times. V is TRBV7-9 and J is TRBJ2-2; a possible D gene is TRBD2 (7 bases). Per germline, CDR1 SEHNR and CDR2 FQNEAQ (reference sequence). This CDR3 spans 14 amino acids. Trimming pared 5 bases from V and 6 bases from J, leaving 13 bases between. The CDR3 bases are TGTGCCAGCAGCCCCGGCGGGGGCCCCGGGGAGCTGTTTTTT. It codes for CASSPGGGPGELFF.

The V and J genes are TRBV9 and TRBJ2-2; 14 bases line up with TRBD2. Germline V gene data show CDR1 as SGDLS and CDR2 as YYNGEE. The CDR3 extends over 19 amino acids. With 6 bases clipped from V and 6 bases from J, the junction kept 16 bases outside the gene matches. The CDR3 sequence: CASTKRPGLAGVGSGELFF. The CDR3 bases are TGTGCCAGCACCAAAAGACCGGGACTAGCGGGAGTTGGTTCCGGGGAGCTGTTTTTT.

This clonotype was seen at least ten times. The chain carries TRBV28 and TRBJ2-3, with 9 bases aligning to TRBD2. V lost 6 bases and J lost 2; bases outside the gene matches: 27. CDR1 is MDHEN, CDR2 SYDVKM, per germline. The CDR3 runs 22 residues. This CDR3 is CASSPPVAGALWVTGATDTQYF. Written as DNA, the CDR3 is TGTGCCAGCAGCCCTCCCGTAGCGGGAGCGTTATGGGTAACCGGAGCCACAGATACGCAGTATTTT.

This clonotype was counted at least ten times. The chain has TRBV28 and TRBJ1-5; the match to TRBD1 covers 9 bases. This CDR3 region has 18 residues. The V segment lost 7 bases and the J segment 2 bases; nucleotides outside the gene matches: 15. The germline V gene has CDR1 MDHEN and CDR2 SYDVKM. DNA of the CDR3: TGTGCCAGCACACCGGGACAGGGAATTCTCTTCGGCAATCAGCCCCAGCATTTT. Translation gives CASTPGQGILFGNQPQHF.

A remark on this clonotype: In this CDR3 the conserved last residue, phenylalanine or tryptophan, is missing, so a read error is likely. The chain recombines TRBV6-1 with TRBJ2-7, with D tentatively TRBD2 (5 bases). Trimming stripped 7 bases from V and 0 bases from J, with 13 bases between. Germline V gene lookup returns CDR1 MNHNS and CDR2 SASEGT. The CDR3 has 14 residues. The CDR3 here is CASKAADSSYEQYL. The CDR3 DNA reads TGTGCCAGCAAGGCAGCGGATAGCTCCTACGAGCAGTACTTA.

This clonotype has a count of ten or more. This chain joins TRBV12-3 or TRBV12-4 and TRBJ1-5; D gene ambiguous. This CDR3 spans 16 amino acids. Trimming shortened V by 3 bases and J by 0 bases, and 12 bases separated the two germline ends. CDR3 residues: CASSFIAGRSNQPQHF. Here the CDR3 DNA reads TGTGCCAGCAGTTTTATAGCAGGACGTAGCAATCAGCCCCAGCATTTT.